The clone carrying this T cell receptor (beta chain) was found many times. Antigen unknown. TCRdb independently ran MiXCR on the reads; one entry per CDR3 protein. The sample shows about 260,000 distinct CDR3 sequences, 9.1% of them seen only once. V was trimmed by 3 bases and J by 6 bases, leaving 14 bases between them. CDR3 size: 14 residues. The source of the sample is a study of T cell repertoires in cytomegalovirus infection. Across the study: Public TCR beta signatures were indicative of both CMV infection and a matching HLA type.

Study observations and caveats: Accumulated public TCR beta family frequency recognized individuals carrying CMV together with the relevant HLA. The ex vivo response showed dominance by HLA-C-restricted CMV-specific TCR beta clonotypes.

The specimen was PBMCs. This receptor was obtained from a human donor in good health (CMV status not recorded). Some clones in this sample may be carry-over from other donors' samples. The rearrangement uses TRBV12-3 or TRBV12-4 and TRBJ1-1; D is uncertain. CDR3 nucleotides: TGTGCCAGCAGTTTGCGGGGAGGAAGGGCTGAAGCTTTCTTT. Amino acid sequence: CASSLRGGRAEAFF.